This T cell receptor (beta chain) was sequenced in a study of T cells in Graves' hyperthyroidism and ophthalmopathy. On the study more broadly: At initial diagnosis, before any treatment had begun, peripheral blood was obtained.

Trimming cost V 7 bases and J 0 bases, with 15 bases left between them. Germline assignment: CDR1 SGHAT and CDR2 FQNNGV. This CDR3 is 15 amino acids long. Graves' hyperthyroidism showing no ophthalmopathy progression within 18 months was considered stable. Newly diagnosed patients aged 18 to 65 had hyperthyroidism of under 2 months' duration. This clonotype appeared many times. There were TCR beta CDR3 regions amplified from RNA transcripts. The TCR CDR3 first-round RT-PCR relied on the HTBI primer set. TCRdb re-called the multiplex PCR reads through MiXCR, storing one row per CDR3 protein. The table lists about 290,000 distinct CDR3 sequences, approximately 14% of them singletons.

The sequence was collected from a woman aged 40 to 49 with Graves' hyperthyroidism. Sequences were obtained from blood. The chain has TRBV11-2 and TRBJ1-2; D is perhaps TRBD1 (6 bases). The CDR3 bases are TGTGCCAGCACCCTCGTATCAGGGGCTAACTATGGCTACACCTTC. Its protein product is CASTLVSGANYGYTF.